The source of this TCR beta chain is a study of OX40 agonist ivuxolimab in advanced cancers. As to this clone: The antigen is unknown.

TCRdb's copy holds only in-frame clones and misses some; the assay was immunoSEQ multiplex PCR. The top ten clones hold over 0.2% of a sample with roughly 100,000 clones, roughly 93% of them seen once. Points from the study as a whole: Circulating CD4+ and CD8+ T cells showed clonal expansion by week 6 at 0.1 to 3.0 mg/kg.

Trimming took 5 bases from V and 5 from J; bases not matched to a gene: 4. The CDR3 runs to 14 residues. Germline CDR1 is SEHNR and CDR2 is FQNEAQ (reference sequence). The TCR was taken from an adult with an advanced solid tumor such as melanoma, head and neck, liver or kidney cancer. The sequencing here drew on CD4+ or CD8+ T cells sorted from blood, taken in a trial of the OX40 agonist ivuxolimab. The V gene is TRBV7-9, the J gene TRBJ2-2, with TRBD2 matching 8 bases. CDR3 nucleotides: TGTGCCAGCAGCCGCCGGGGGGGAACCGGGGAGCTGTTTTTT. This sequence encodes CASSRRGGTGELFF.